Below are 14 T cell receptor beta chains sequenced from a single sample in a study of blood T cell repertoires in COVID-19. Sequenced by immunoSEQ multiplex PCR; TCRdb stores in-frame clones only, minus some. The sample contains a few hundred thousand clones, approximately 86% of which appear only once. The source material was peripheral blood. All receptors derive from a human donor with COVID-19, enrolled during active disease. The donor label of this sample is uncertain.

The chain carries TRBV11-2 and TRBJ1-5; tentatively, D is TRBD1 (5 bases). The V gene lost 0 bases and the J gene lost 11 bases, with 14 bases spanning the gap. Germline V CDR1 and CDR2: SGHAT, FQNNGV. This CDR3 is 14 amino acids long. For the CDR3, the DNA is TGTGCCAGCAGCTTAGAAGGGGACTATATGGCCCAGCATTTT. This sequence encodes CASSLEGDYMAQHF.

The V gene is TRBV5-1, the J gene TRBJ2-7; 9 bases are a match to TRBD1. This CDR3 has 15 residues. J was trimmed by 3 bases and V by 4 bases; bases with no gene match: 8. Per germline, CDR1 SGHRS and CDR2 YFSETQ. CDR3 coding DNA: TGCGCCAGCAGCGTACAGGGGGCCTCCGACTACGAGCAGTACTTC. The encoded protein is CASSVQGASDYEQYF.

This rearrangement joins TRBV7-8 to TRBJ2-1; no clear D. V shed 1 base and J shed 5 bases, with 6 bases lying between them. This CDR3 comprises 13 residues. CDR1 is SGHVS and CDR2 is FQNEAQ in the germline V gene. The CDR3, as DNA: TGTGCCAGCAGCTTAGAGGCGGACAATGAGCAGTTCTTC. The encoded protein is CASSLEADNEQFF.

This clone was detected once. The chain couples TRBV28 to TRBJ2-3; a possible D gene is TRBD2 (6 bases). Per germline, CDR1 MDHEN and CDR2 SYDVKM. The CDR3 runs to 14 residues. Trimming cost V 8 bases and J 0 bases, with 12 bases left between them. CDR3 sequence (DNA): TGTGCCAGCCGTAGCGGAGTCAGCACAGATACGCAGTATTTT. Its translation is CASRSGVSTDTQYF.

This chain joins TRBV12-3 or TRBV12-4 and TRBJ1-2; D gene uncertain. This CDR3 has 13 residues. The V and J ends lost 2 bases and 8 bases respectively, with 12 bases between them. The CDR3 DNA follows: TGTGCCAGCAGTTTAACCGGGGTAGGCGGCTACACCTTC. Encoded protein: CASSLTGVGGYTF.

The chain combines TRBV4-1 with TRBJ2-7; TRBD1 aligns across 9 bases. Germline CDR1 is MGHRA and CDR2 is YSYEKL. V was clipped by 4 bases and J by 0 bases; unmatched bases: 1. This CDR3 spans 14 amino acids. CDR3: CASSRTGDSYEQYF. The DNA of the CDR3 is TGCGCCAGCAGCCGGACAGGGGACTCCTACGAGCAGTACTTC.

The chain has TRBV11-3 and TRBJ1-1; 7 bases agree with TRBD1. The CDR3 runs 14 residues. J gave up 6 bases and V 5 bases, and 9 bases lay outside the gene matches. Germline V gene lookup returns CDR1 SGHNT and CDR2 YENEEA. The CDR3 DNA reads as TGTGCCAGCAGCCCCTCCCGACAGGGAGCTGAAGCTTTCTTT. As protein: CASSPSRQGAEAFF.

The chain recombines TRBV6-5 with TRBJ1-5; the match to TRBD1 covers 7 bases. CDR3 length: 15 residues. CDR1 MNHEY and CDR2 SVGAGI come from the germline V gene. The ends lost 6 bases at V and 3 bases at J; junction bases unmatched: 8. The CDR3 loop is CASRNTGVYNQPQHF. CDR3 bases: TGTGCCAGCAGAAACACAGGGGTGTACAATCAGCCCCAGCATTTT.

The chain carries TRBV3-1 (or the pseudogene TRBV3-2) and TRBJ2-7; D is possibly TRBD1 (7 bases). CDR1 is LGHDT and CDR2 is YNNKEL in the germline V gene (reference sequence). CDR3 length equals 17 residues. The V gene lost 1 base and the J gene lost 5 bases, with 21 bases spanning the gap. CDR3 nucleotides: TGTGCCAGCAGCCAAGTATGGCAGGGGGGAGTCCCCGACGAGCAGTACTTC. Protein: CASSQVWQGGVPDEQYF.

The CDR3 nucleotides are TGTGCCAGCAGCTTGGCTCCGGACAGGGAGAGGGATGGCTACACCTTC. Protein sequence: CASSLAPDRERDGYTF. V is TRBV5-5 and J is TRBJ1-2; 8 bases line up with TRBD1. The germline V gene encodes CDR1 SGHKS and CDR2 YYEKEE (reference sequence). V trimming: 0 bases; J trimming: 6 bases; junction bases outside the gene matches: 10. This CDR3 spans 16 amino acids.

V and J are TRBV29-1 and TRBJ1-5; 10 bases are shared with TRBD1. Germline assignment: CDR1 SQVTM and CDR2 ANQGSEA. The CDR3 loop spans 13 amino acids. Trimming took 4 bases from V and 5 from J; bases not matched to a gene: 2. Here the CDR3 DNA reads TGCAGCGTTGGACAGGGGGCAGATCAGCCCCAGCATTTT. It codes for CSVGQGADQPQHF. The variable domain in full, completed from reference TRBV29-1 and TRBJ1-5, reads SAVISQKPSRDICQRGTSLTIQCQVDSQVTMMFWYRQQPGQSLTLIATANQGSEATYESGFVIDKFPISRPNLTFSTLTVSNMSPEDSSIYLCSVGQGADQPQHFGDGTRLSIL.

This CDR3 is CASSQGRGANYGYTF. In DNA, the CDR3 is TGTGCCAGCAGCCAAGGGCGGGGGGCAAACTATGGCTACACCTTC. The rearrangement joins TRBV3-1 (or the pseudogene TRBV3-2) to TRBJ1-2; D is perhaps TRBD1 (6 bases). CDR3 length equals 15 residues. CDR1 is LGHDT and CDR2 is YNNKEL in the germline V gene (reference sequence). V was trimmed by 1 base and J by 2 bases, leaving 11 bases between them.

The chain carries TRBV28 and TRBJ2-3; D not certain. This CDR3 is built from 13 residues. The V and J ends lost 5 bases and 4 bases respectively, with 10 bases between them. The germline CDR1 and CDR2 sequences are MDHEN and SYDVKM. In DNA form, the CDR3 reads TGTGCCAGCAGTCCAGACCGGGCAGATACGCAGTATTTT. Protein sequence: CASSPDRADTQYF.

The rearrangement joins TRBV5-1 to TRBJ2-3; TRBD2 aligns across 7 bases. Looked up from germline, CDR1 is SGHRS and CDR2 is YFSETQ. The CDR3 length is 17 residues. Trimming took 0 bases from V and 2 from J; bases not matched to a gene: 9. The CDR3, as DNA: TGCGCCAGCAGCTTGGCCCGGGGACTATCTAACACAGATACGCAGTATTTT. It codes for CASSLARGLSNTDTQYF. Full variable domain (outside the CDR3, taken from reference TRBV5-1 and TRBJ2-3): KAGVTQTPRYLIKTRGQQVTLSCSPISGHRSVSWYQQTPGQGLQFLFEYFSETQRNKGNFPGRFSGRQFSNSRSEMNVSTLELGDSALYLCASSLARGLSNTDTQYFGPGTRLTVL.